These 12 T cell receptor beta chains were sequenced from one sample in a study of T-cell memory formation after mild COVID-19. TCRdb used MiXCR to reprocess the 5' RACE reads, holding one entry per CDR3 protein. The sample has around 34,000 distinct CDR3 sequences; 7.5% to 8% are singletons. The material sequenced was PBMCs or a T cell subset sorted from them (not recorded which). Receptors were obtained from a young man who had mild COVID-19 (a few samples of this study predate the infection). Cell type and time point are not known.

This clonotype was observed at least ten times. The chain couples TRBV20-1 to TRBJ2-3; a weak D match, TRBD1 (5 bases). The CDR3 is 13 residues long. Germline V CDR1 and CDR2: DFQATT, SNEGSKA (reference sequence). Trimming pared 2 bases from V and 3 bases from J, leaving 9 bases between. The CDR3 sequence is CSARLPGTDTQYF. The CDR3 nucleotides read TGCAGTGCTAGACTCCCAGGGACAGATACGCAGTATTTT.

This clonotype was seen ten or more times. V usage is TRBV20-1 and J usage is TRBJ2-3, with 9 bases that match TRBD1. Germline V gene lookup returns CDR1 DFQATT and CDR2 SNEGSKA (reference sequence). This CDR3 region has 16 residues. The trim removed 4 bases at V and 2 bases at J, leaving 10 bases unmatched. CDR3 sequence (DNA): TGCAGTGCTAAACGAACAGGGGGCGGGCTCACAGATACGCAGTATTTT. Translated: CSAKRTGGGLTDTQYF.

The chain has TRBV3-1 and TRBJ2-5; 9 bases agree with TRBD2. The CDR3 spans 18 residues. CDR1 and CDR2 (germline): LGHDT, YNNKEL (reference sequence). V lost 3 bases and J lost 4; bases outside the gene matches: 15. CDR3 protein: CASSQGLVASGEGETQYF. CDR3 nucleotide sequence: TGTGCCAGCAGCCAGGGGTTAGTCGCTAGCGGGGAAGGAGAGACCCAGTACTTC.

This chain joins TRBV6-2 or TRBV6-3 and TRBJ1-5; 10 positions agree with TRBD1. V shed 4 bases and J 4 bases; nucleotides not matched to a gene: 7. CDR3 length: 16 residues. The V gene's germline CDR1 is MNHEY and CDR2 SVGEGT. The DNA for the CDR3 is TGTGCCAGCAGTTCCCTGGACAGGGGGGATAATCAGCCCCAGCATTTT. It encodes CASSSLDRGDNQPQHF.

This clonotype was counted ten times or more. In DNA, the CDR3 is TGTGCCAGCAGTGCGGGACTACCTCGAGATACGCAGTATTTT. This sequence encodes CASSAGLPRDTQYF. The V gene is TRBV25-1, the J gene TRBJ2-3; TRBD2 aligns across 7 bases. The length of the CDR3 is 14 residues. The germline CDR1 and CDR2 sequences are MGHDK and SYGVNS. J was trimmed by 5 bases and V by 4 bases; bases with no gene match: 6.

This clonotype was detected only a few times. CDR3 sequence reads: CASSGLKTNTGELFF. Written as DNA, the CDR3 is TGTGCCAGCAGCGGACTGAAAACGAACACCGGGGAGCTGTTTTTT. This chain joins TRBV2 and TRBJ2-2; tentative D call: TRBD2 (5 bases). CDR1 is SNHLY and CDR2 is FYNNEI in the germline V gene. The germline V and J ends were trimmed by 6 bases and 0 bases, with 11 bases remaining between them. The CDR3 consists of 15 residues.

This clonotype came up many times. This rearrangement joins TRBV18 to TRBJ2-5; D may be TRBD1 (6 bases). V shed 3 bases and J shed 7 bases, with 15 bases lying between them. CDR1 is KGHSH and CDR2 is LQKENI in the germline V gene. This CDR3 region has 14 residues. In nucleotides, the CDR3 is TGTGCCAGCTCACCTGACAGGTCGAGGGGGACCCAGTACTTC. This codes for CASSPDRSRGTQYF.

This clonotype was detected ten times or more. The chain recombines TRBV5-1 with TRBJ2-7; D might be TRBD1 (6 bases). CDR1 SGHRS and CDR2 YFSETQ come from the germline V gene. V lost 2 bases to trimming and J lost 3 bases, with 9 bases between them. This CDR3 contains 13 residues. The chain's CDR3 is CASSLQGGYEQYV. The DNA of the CDR3 is TGCGCCAGCAGCTTACAGGGTGGCTACGAGCAGTACGTC.

The sample holds many counts of this clonotype. The chain recombines TRBV28 with TRBJ1-4, with D perhaps matching TRBD1 (6 bases). V was clipped by 8 bases and J by 7 bases, with 20 bases between them. CDR3 length equals 15 residues. Germline lookup yields CDR1 MDHEN and CDR2 SYDVKM. CDR3: CASSSGGAGPEKLFF. The CDR3 DNA reads as TGTGCCAGCTCCTCTGGGGGCGCAGGACCTGAAAAACTGTTTTTT.

Many counts were recorded for this clonotype. The chain is built from TRBV7-9 and TRBJ2-5; 10 bases align to TRBD1. The CDR3 runs 17 residues. The germline gives CDR1 SEHNR, CDR2 FQNEAQ (reference sequence). V was clipped by 5 bases and J by 2 bases; unmatched bases: 11. The CDR3 loop reads CASSHPPGTGAQETQYF. CDR3 nucleotides: TGTGCCAGCAGCCATCCGCCCGGGACAGGGGCTCAAGAGACCCAGTACTTC.

Many counts were recorded for this clonotype. The chain is built from TRBV5-6 and TRBJ1-3; D possibly corresponds to TRBD1 (5 bases). V lost 4 bases to trimming and J lost 0 bases, with 14 bases between them. This CDR3 contains 16 residues. Germline V gives CDR1 SGHDT, CDR2 YYEEEE. CDR3: CASSVTGPTSGNTIYF. The DNA for the CDR3 is TGTGCCAGCAGCGTTACGGGACCGACCTCTGGAAACACCATATATTTT.

This chain uses TRBV3-1 with TRBJ1-1; D ambiguous. The germline V gene has CDR1 LGHDT and CDR2 YNNKEL (reference sequence). The V end lost 0 bases, the J end lost 10 bases, and 12 bases lay between the germline ends. CDR3 length equals 13 residues. CDR3 sequence reads: CASSQDSSSSAFF. CDR3 nucleotide sequence: TGTGCCAGCAGCCAAGATTCATCAAGTTCAGCTTTCTTT.